Each of the 26 T cell receptor beta chains below was sequenced from the same sample in a study of T cell repertoires in cytomegalovirus infection. These TCRs are of unknown antigen specificity. From the reads, TCRdb called clonotypes with MiXCR, one entry per CDR3 protein. This table holds around 230,000 distinct CDR3 sequences, about 40% found once. The sequences come from CD8+ T cells from cultured PBMCs, collected from culture after CMV antigen stimulation. These TCRs come from a human donor in good health (CMV status not recorded). Some clones in this sample may be carry-over from other donors' samples.

As to this clonotype: A read error may explain this, as a much larger clone is one base away. V usage is TRBV7-8 and J usage is TRBJ2-1, with 9 bases aligning to TRBD2. This CDR3 has 15 residues. CDR1 is SGHVS, CDR2 FQNEAQ, per germline. The CDR3, as DNA: TGTACCAGCAGCCAACCCGCGGGAGGGAACAATGAGCAGTTCTTC. It is translated as CTSSQPAGGNNEQFF.

This rearrangement joins TRBV6-6 to TRBJ2-3; TRBD2 might be the D (5 bases). This CDR3 comprises 18 residues. Germline CDR1 MNHNY, CDR2 SVGAGI (reference sequence). The V end lost 0 bases, the J end lost 5 bases, and 21 bases lay between the germline ends. This CDR3 is CASSYSATSLGARDTQYF. In nucleotides, the CDR3 is TGTGCCAGCAGTTACTCGGCAACTAGTCTAGGAGCAAGAGATACGCAGTATTTT.

This clonotype was seen once. The chain has TRBV11-2 and TRBJ2-5, with 10 nucleotides matching TRBD1. The CDR3 is 14 amino acids. Germline loops: CDR1 SGHAT, CDR2 FQNNGV. Trimming cost V 4 bases and J 2 bases; bases outside gene matches: 1. In DNA form, the CDR3 reads TGTGCCAGCAGCTGGGACAGGGGTCAAGAGACCCAGTACTTC. It yields the protein CASSWDRGQETQYF.

The chain employs TRBV2 and TRBJ2-3, with a weak D call TRBD2 (7 bases). Germline loops: CDR1 SNHLY, CDR2 FYNNEI. V was pared by 9 bases and J by 4 bases, with 23 bases between. This CDR3 has 16 residues. CDR3 nucleotide sequence: TGTGCCAGAAGGGGGGGATGGAGTAATGGCCCAGATACGCAGTATTTT. Translated: CARRGGWSNGPDTQYF.

This clonotype was detected a few times. The chain joins TRBV4-1 to TRBJ2-3; tentative D call: TRBD2 (6 bases). CDR1 and CDR2 from the germline V gene are MGHRA and YSYEKL. The CDR3 extends over 18 amino acids. V lost 1 base, J lost 0 bases, and 17 bases lay in between. As DNA, the CDR3 is TGCGCCAGCAGCCAAGCCTTTTCGAGGCGGGGTAGCACAGATACGCAGTATTTT. Translated, it gives CASSQAFSRRGSTDTQYF.

CDR3 sequence (DNA): TGTGCCACCAGCAGAGGCACCTCACAGGTCTACGAGCAGTACTTC. As protein: CATSRGTSQVYEQYF. The chain employs TRBV15 and TRBJ2-7, with D possibly being TRBD1 (5 bases). Looked up from germline, CDR1 is LNHNV and CDR2 is YYDKDF (reference sequence). Trimming shortened V by 1 base and J by 3 bases, and 13 bases separated the two germline ends. This CDR3 spans 15 amino acids. Complete variable domain (other parts from reference TRBV15 and TRBJ2-7): DAMVIQNPRYQVTQFGKPVTLSCSQTLNHNVMYWYQQKSSQAPKLLFHYYDKDFNNEADTPDNFQSRRPNTSFCFLDIRSPGLGDTAMYLCATSRGTSQVYEQYFGPGTRLTVT.

This clonotype appeared a few times. This chain links TRBV4-1 with TRBJ2-7; 8 bases are a match to TRBD1. This CDR3 is 16 amino acids long. V gave up 1 base and J gave up 2 bases; unmatched junction bases: 7. CDR1 and CDR2 from the germline V gene are MGHRA and YSYEKL. This CDR3 reads CASSQASDRATYEQYF. In nucleotides, the CDR3 is TGCGCCAGCAGCCAAGCCTCGGACAGGGCCACCTACGAGCAGTACTTC.

The chain uses TRBV27 and TRBJ1-2; 7 bases agree with TRBD1. Trimming at V came to 5 bases and at J to 4 bases, leaving 7 bases not matched to a gene. Germline lookup yields CDR1 MNHEY and CDR2 SMNVEV (reference sequence). This CDR3 is built from 14 residues. The CDR3 DNA is TGTGCCAGCAGTAGACAGGGTACCTTCTATGGCTACACCTTC. This sequence encodes CASSRQGTFYGYTF.

The gene calls are TRBV5-1 and TRBJ2-7, with unresolved D. Trimming removed 3 bases at V and 0 bases at J, with 16 bases between. The CDR3 runs to 16 residues. Germline V gene sequence: CDR1 SGHRS, CDR2 YFSETQ. Here the CDR3 reads CASSSSARNPSYEQYF. The CDR3 DNA reads TGCGCCAGCAGCTCAAGTGCCCGGAACCCCTCCTACGAGCAGTACTTC.

This sequence joins TRBV28 and TRBJ1-4; 7 bases align to TRBD1. This CDR3 has 11 amino acids. The ends lost 3 bases at V and 11 bases at J; junction bases unmatched: 0. Germline CDR1 and CDR2: MDHEN and SYDVKM. In DNA, the CDR3 is TGTGCCAGCAGTTTCAGGGGGAAACTGTTTTTT. Translating it yields CASSFRGKLFF.

This clonotype came up a few times. The CDR3 nucleotides are TGTGCCAGCAGCCTCCTAACGGGGGGCAATGGCGAGCAGTACTTC. This codes for CASSLLTGGNGEQYF. The chain carries TRBV3-1 and TRBJ2-7, with a tentative D call TRBD2 (7 bases). This CDR3 region has 15 residues. The germline V and J ends were trimmed by 4 bases and 6 bases, with 19 bases remaining between them. The V gene's germline CDR1 is LGHDT and CDR2 YNNKEL (reference sequence).

The table lists this clonotype with many counts. The rearrangement links TRBV11-2 to TRBJ2-3, with 10 bases identical to TRBD1. The germline V gene has CDR1 SGHAT and CDR2 FQNNGV. CDR3 size: 16 residues. With V trimmed by 5 bases and J by 4 bases, 9 bases remained unmatched. The CDR3 nucleotides read TGTGCCAGCAGCGGCGGGACAGGGGATTGGGCAGATACGCAGTATTTT. Encoded protein: CASSGGTGDWADTQYF.

This clonotype was detected a few times. This sequence joins TRBV7-3 and TRBJ1-2; D is unresolved. The CDR3 extends over 14 amino acids. Per the germline V gene, CDR1 is SGHTA and CDR2 is FQGTGA. Trimming took 0 bases from V and 8 from J, leaving 13 bases between them. The CDR3 DNA is TGTGCCAGCAGCTTAACCCCTGCGGACGGGGGCTACACCTTC. It specifies CASSLTPADGGYTF.

This clonotype has a handful of counts. The chain links TRBV7-2 to TRBJ1-6; 10 nucleotides match TRBD1. CDR3 size: 15 residues. Germline-derived CDR1 and CDR2 are SGHTA and FQGNSA. V lost 4 bases and J lost 8; bases outside the gene matches: 5. The CDR3 coding sequence is TGTGCCAGCAGCTCCTGGACAGGGGGGTATTCACCCCTCCACTTT. This gives the protein CASSSWTGGYSPLHF.

The chain joins TRBV27 to TRBJ1-4; D is uncertain. CDR1 and CDR2 from the germline V gene are MNHEY and SMNVEV (reference sequence). The CDR3 extends over 17 amino acids. Trimming cost V 4 bases and J 2 bases, with 17 bases left between them. For the CDR3, the DNA is TGTGCCAGCAGTTCCACAGTCTCTCACGCCACTAATGAAAAACTGTTTTTT. Protein product: CASSSTVSHATNEKLFF.

The J gene is TRBJ2-1, the V gene TRBV6-1, with no clear D. The V end lost 6 bases, the J end lost 9 bases, and 21 bases lay between the germline ends. The CDR3 extends over 15 amino acids. Germline assignment: CDR1 MNHNS and CDR2 SASEGT. In DNA form, the CDR3 reads TGTGCCAGCAGACCCGTCAAGGGTAGGGCGGCTGAGCAGTTCTTC. Translated, it gives CASRPVKGRAAEQFF.

This clonotype appeared a few times. The chain combines TRBV11-3 with TRBJ2-2, with TRBD1 identical over 8 bases. CDR1 SGHNT and CDR2 YENEEA come from the germline V gene. The CDR3 runs 16 residues. The trim removed 5 bases at V and 2 bases at J, leaving 7 bases unmatched. The CDR3 DNA sequence: TGTGCCAGCAGCCTTTCCGGGACAGGAAACACCGGGGAGCTGTTTTTT. Its protein is CASSLSGTGNTGELFF.

This clonotype was counted many times. The genes are TRBV7-8 and TRBJ2-5; TRBD1 aligns across 9 bases. Germline assignment: CDR1 SGHVS and CDR2 FQNEAQ. V gave up 5 bases and J gave up 5 bases; unmatched junction bases: 12. CDR3 length: 16 residues. CDR3 protein: CASSPSGQGIEETQYF. CDR3 in DNA: TGTGCCAGCAGCCCCAGCGGACAGGGGATCGAGGAGACCCAGTACTTC.

This sequence joins TRBV6-1 and TRBJ1-4; no definite D call. V was shortened by 0 bases and J by 8 bases, with 4 bases between the two germline ends. This CDR3 contains 12 residues. The germline CDR1 and CDR2 sequences are MNHNS and SASEGT. The chain's CDR3 is CASSEAREKLFF. The CDR3 DNA sequence: TGTGCCAGCAGTGAAGCCCGCGAAAAACTGTTTTTT.

V usage is TRBV6-6 and J usage is TRBJ2-5; 8 bases align to TRBD2. There are 12 residues in the CDR3. Trimming cost V 6 bases and J 7 bases; bases outside gene matches: 4. CDR1 MNHNY and CDR2 SVGAGI come from the germline V gene (reference sequence). The CDR3 is CASRSGSGTQYF. In nucleotides, the CDR3 is TGTGCCAGCAGGAGCGGGAGCGGGACCCAGTACTTC.

The chain employs TRBV7-9 and TRBJ2-1; TRBD2 aligns across 11 bases. The CDR3 has 15 residues. Trimming removed 5 bases from V and 10 bases from J; junction bases left unmatched: 10. Per the germline V gene, CDR1 is SEHNR and CDR2 is FQNEAQ (reference sequence). Written as DNA, the CDR3 is TGTGCCAGCAGCCGACTTACTAGCGGGAGCAAAGAGCAGTTCTTC. The encoded protein is CASSRLTSGSKEQFF.

This clonotype has ten or more counts. This chain connects TRBV7-8 to TRBJ1-5; D unresolved. CDR3 length: 12 residues. Trimming cost V 4 bases and J 7 bases, with 8 bases left between them. Germline CDR1 and CDR2: SGHVS and FQNEAQ. CDR3 sequence: CASSSSSQPQHF. The CDR3 DNA reads TGTGCCAGCAGCTCATCTTCCCAGCCCCAGCATTTT. The full variable domain, completed using reference TRBV7-8 and TRBJ1-5, is GAGVSQSPRYKVAKRGQDVALRCDPISGHVSLFWYQQALGQGPEFLTYFQNEAQLDKSGLPSDRFFAERPEGSVSTLKIQRTQQEDSAVYLCASSSSSQPQHFGDGTRLSIL.

The chain is built from TRBV9 and TRBJ2-7, with 8 bases aligning to TRBD2. J was trimmed by 6 bases and V by 3 bases; bases with no gene match: 5. The CDR3 totals 13 residues. CDR1 is SGDLS and CDR2 is YYNGEE in the germline V gene. CDR3 nucleotide sequence: TGTGCCAGCAGCGCGGGACTAGGCTCCGAGCAGTACTTC. Translation gives CASSAGLGSEQYF.

The chain uses TRBV7-3 and TRBJ2-2; TRBD2 agrees at 7 bases. The CDR3 is made up of 15 amino acids. J was trimmed by 5 bases and V by 4 bases; bases with no gene match: 7. Germline-derived CDR1 and CDR2 are SGHTA and FQGTGA. The CDR3 region is CASSWGGKGTGELFF. The DNA for the CDR3 is TGTGCCAGCAGCTGGGGAGGGAAAGGGACCGGGGAGCTGTTTTTT.

This clonotype has a handful of counts. The chain has TRBV11-2 and TRBJ2-3, with a tentative D call TRBD2 (6 bases). The CDR3 consists of 16 residues. The V gene's germline CDR1 is SGHAT and CDR2 FQNNGV. The V end lost 5 bases, the J end lost 4 bases, and 19 bases lay between the germline ends. CDR3 sequence reads: CASSLVGLGGADTQYF. CDR3 DNA: TGTGCCAGCAGCCTTGTGGGATTGGGGGGAGCAGATACGCAGTATTTT.

The chain is built from TRBV28 and TRBJ2-5, with D unclear. This CDR3 spans 14 amino acids. V dropped 6 bases and J dropped 3 bases, with 14 bases sitting between them. Germline-derived CDR1 and CDR2 are MDHEN and SYDVKM. CDR3 sequence (DNA): TGTGCCAGCAGGATCAATTTACGGGAAGAGACCCAGTACTTC. This translates into CASRINLREETQYF.